Listed below are T cell receptor beta chains from one sample, sequenced in a study of blood T cells in healthy people across ages. TCRdb passed the 5' RACE reads through MiXCR, listing each CDR3 protein once. Here the sample spans about a million distinct CDR3 sequences, roughly 47% being singletons. The source material was blood. The receptors were sampled from a woman aged 60-70 years in good health. The CDR3 runs from the conserved cysteine through the conserved F or W. The D gene is left open where the match is weak. Some rows have no size entry. The others give once, few or many, or a class for an expanded clone.

NA	TRBV10-1	TRBJ2-7	few	13	TGCGCCAGCAGTGAGTCCCGCAGGGACGAGCAGTACTTC	CASSESRRDEQYF
TRBD2	TRBV7-9	TRBJ2-3	NA	18	TGTGCCAGCAGCTCCGGAGTAATTTTAGCGGGACCCACAGATACGCAGTATTTT	CASSSGVILAGPTDTQYF
NA	TRBV7-8	TRBJ1-4	few	16	TGTGCCAGCAGCTTAGCAAATCTCGCAACTAATGAAAAACTGTTTTTT	CASSLANLATNEKLFF
TRBD2	TRBV10-1	TRBJ2-4	NA	14	TGCGCCAGCAGTCCAGGGACTAGCGGGAGTGCTAAGTACTTC	CASSPGTSGSAKYF
NA	TRBV29-1	TRBJ2-7	NA	16	TGCAGCGTTGCCCAACTCCGGGTGGGTGGAGACTACGAGCAGTACTTC	CSVAQLRVGGDYEQYF
NA	TRBV7-9	TRBJ2-7	few	18	TGTGCCAGCAGCTCCGGAACGGGTGGACGGGGGATAGCCTACGAGCAGTACTTC	CASSSGTGGRGIAYEQYF
TRBD1	TRBV28	TRBJ1-5	many	15	TGTGCCAGCAGTTTACAAAGGACAGGGGACCAGCCCCAGCATTTT	CASSLQRTGDQPQHF
NA	TRBV15	TRBJ1-4	few	15	TGTGCCACCAGCAGAGATGGGGTTTCGACTGGAAAACTGTTTTTT	CATSRDGVSTGKLFF
NA	TRBV5-1	TRBJ1-3	NA	15	TGCGCCAGCAGCTTGGACCGGGCGCCTGGAAACACCATATATTTT	CASSLDRAPGNTIYF
TRBD1	TRBV12-3/TRBV12-4	TRBJ1-5	NA	18	TGTGCCAGCAGCCCTACGGGACAGGAGGCTCTTGCCAATCAGCCCCAGCATTTT	CASSPTGQEALANQPQHF
NA	TRBV3-1	TRBJ2-7	NA	12	TGTGCCAGCAGCCAAAGGTTCGTCGAGCAGTACTTC	CASSQRFVEQYF
TRBD2	TRBV13	TRBJ2-5	NA	15	TGTGCCAGCAGCTTAAGAGTAGCGGGACAAGAGACCCAGTACTTC	CASSLRVAGQETQYF
TRBD1	TRBV27	TRBJ2-3	NA	15	TGTGCCAGCGGCCGGGACAGGGGAATAACAGATACGCAGTATTTT	CASGRDRGITDTQYF
TRBD1	TRBV29-1	TRBJ2-1	few	12	TGCAGCGGGCTCCCAGGGGGCGGTGAGCAGTTCTTC	CSGLPGGGEQFF
NA	TRBV7-2	TRBJ1-5	few	15	TGTGCCAGCAGCCAGGACATATATAGCAATCAGCCCCAGCATTTT	CASSQDIYSNQPQHF
TRBD1	TRBV4-3	TRBJ1-2	NA	15	TGCGCCAGCAGCCAAGAAAGGAGGGGGCTCTATGGCTACACCTTC	CASSQERRGLYGYTF
NA	TRBV20-1	TRBJ2-1	NA	17	TGCAGTGCTAGAGATGTAATCAGGGACAACTCCTACAATGAGCAGTTCTTC	CSARDVIRDNSYNEQFF
TRBD2	TRBV28	TRBJ2-7	NA	17	TGTGCCAGCAGTTCGTTTAATCTAGCGGATGTGGGCCACGAGCAGTACTTC	CASSSFNLADVGHEQYF
NA	TRBV28	TRBJ1-5	few	14	TGTGCCAGCTTGTACGGGGAGAGCAATCAGCCCCAGCATTTT	CASLYGESNQPQHF
TRBD2	TRBV20-1	TRBJ2-1	few	14	TGCAGTGCTAGGCCTAGCGGGAAATACAATGAGCAGTTCTTC	CSARPSGKYNEQFF
NA	TRBV29-1	TRBJ2-1	NA	13	TGCAGCGTTGAAGGGTTTTCCCACAATGAGCAGTTCTTC	CSVEGFSHNEQFF
TRBD1	TRBV10-3	TRBJ1-1	NA	14	TGTGCCATCAGTCCCGGGACAGGGGTCACTGAAGCTTTCTTT	CAISPGTGVTEAFF
TRBD1	TRBV7-6	TRBJ2-5	few	16	TGTGCCAGCAGCTCACCGAGGACAGGGGGGCAAGAGACCCAGTACTTC	CASSSPRTGGQETQYF
TRBD1	TRBV7-8	TRBJ1-6	NA	16	TGTGCCAGCAGCTTAGTCCCCGGGACAGGGGGTTCACCCCTCCACTTT	CASSLVPGTGGSPLHF
NA	TRBV29-1	TRBJ2-5	NA	18	TGCAGCGCTAGGGGACAGGGCGCGGGAGGATCGTTTGGAGAGACCCAGTACTTC	CSARGQGAGGSFGETQYF
NA	TRBV5-6	TRBJ2-7	few	14	TGTGCCAGCAGCTGGTCTGGGGTCTCCTACGAGCAGTACTTC	CASSWSGVSYEQYF
TRBD2	TRBV28	TRBJ2-1	NA	18	TGTGCCAGCAGTTTATCTGCTAGCGGGAGGGAACTGTACAATGAGCAGTTCTTC	CASSLSASGRELYNEQFF
NA	TRBV27	TRBJ2-3	NA	15	TGTGCCAGCAGTTTGTTGGAGGGGGGGACAGATACGCAGTATTTT	CASSLLEGGTDTQYF
NA	TRBV28	TRBJ1-5	NA	15	TGTGCCAGCAGCGCAGGAGGACTCAGCAATCAGCCCCAGCATTTT	CASSAGGLSNQPQHF
TRBD2	TRBV4-2	TRBJ2-3	NA	16	TGTGCCAGCAGCCAAGCGACTAGCGGGACGAAAGATACGCAGTATTTT	CASSQATSGTKDTQYF
NA	TRBV12-3/TRBV12-4	TRBJ2-7	many	12	TGTGCCAGCAAACAGGGTGCCTACGAGCAGTACTTC	CASKQGAYEQYF
NA	TRBV3-1	TRBJ2-1	NA	15	TGTGCCAGCAGCCAAGAGGGGAGGTCCTACAATGAGCAGTTCTTC	CASSQEGRSYNEQFF
NA	TRBV28	TRBJ1-4	NA	14	TGTGCCAGCAGCCCAGCAGGGTCTAATGAAAAACTGTTTTTT	CASSPAGSNEKLFF
TRBD1	TRBV10-3	TRBJ2-1	NA	13	TGTGCCAGCAGCGGACAGGAATACAATGAGCAGTTCTTC	CASSGQEYNEQFF
NA	TRBV20-1	TRBJ2-6	NA	17	TGCAGTGCTAGAGATCGTCGGGGGAGTTCTGGGGCCAACGTCCTGACTTTC	CSARDRRGSSGANVLTF
NA	TRBV20-1	TRBJ2-4	NA	14	TGCAGTGCTAGAGCTAATTCCGGGCTAAACATTCAGTACTTC	CSARANSGLNIQYF
TRBD2	TRBV3-1	TRBJ2-3	NA	14	TGTGCCAGCAGCCGGAGCGGGAATGGAGATACGCAGTATTTT	CASSRSGNGDTQYF
TRBD2	TRBV20-1	TRBJ2-1	NA	16	TGCAGTGCTACTGACACGGGGGGGCTTGCCTACAATGAGCAGTTCTTC	CSATDTGGLAYNEQFF
TRBD2	TRBV27	TRBJ2-1	NA	15	TGTGCCAGCAGTAGGGGGACTAGCGGGAGGAATGAGCAGTTCTTC	CASSRGTSGRNEQFF
NA	TRBV12-3/TRBV12-4	TRBJ2-3	once	14	TGTGCCAGCAGCCCCGGCGAAATCAGAGATACGCAGTATTTT	CASSPGEIRDTQYF
TRBD2	TRBV20-1	TRBJ2-1	few	13	TGCAGTGCTAGGACGGGAGGTATCAATGAGCAGTTCTTC	CSARTGGINEQFF
TRBD2	TRBV29-1	TRBJ2-7	NA	16	TGCAGCGTTAAGGACAGGGGACTAGCGGGCCTCTACGAGCAGTACTTC	CSVKDRGLAGLYEQYF
TRBD1	TRBV20-1	TRBJ1-5	NA	12	TGCAGTGCCTGGGAGGGGGCTCAGCCCCAGCATTTT	CSAWEGAQPQHF
TRBD2	TRBV20-1	TRBJ2-1	few	14	TGCAGTGCTAGTCCTAGCGGGAGGAAGAGTGAGCAGTTCTTC	CSASPSGRKSEQFF
TRBD1	TRBV6-5	TRBJ2-7	NA	13	TGTGCCAGCAGCTTGACAGGGTTTGGCGAGCAGTACTTC	CASSLTGFGEQYF
NA	TRBV9	TRBJ2-3	few	15	TGTGCCAGCAGCGTAGGGGGTGCAAGCACAGATACGCAGTATTTT	CASSVGGASTDTQYF
TRBD2	TRBV5-6	TRBJ2-7	NA	17	TGTGCCAGCAGCCTGCAATTACTAGCGGGTCGCTACAATGAGCAGTACTTC	CASSLQLLAGRYNEQYF
TRBD2	TRBV27	TRBJ2-1	NA	15	TGTGCCAGCAGCTACCGAGCTAGCGGGATTTATGAGCAGTTCTTC	CASSYRASGIYEQFF